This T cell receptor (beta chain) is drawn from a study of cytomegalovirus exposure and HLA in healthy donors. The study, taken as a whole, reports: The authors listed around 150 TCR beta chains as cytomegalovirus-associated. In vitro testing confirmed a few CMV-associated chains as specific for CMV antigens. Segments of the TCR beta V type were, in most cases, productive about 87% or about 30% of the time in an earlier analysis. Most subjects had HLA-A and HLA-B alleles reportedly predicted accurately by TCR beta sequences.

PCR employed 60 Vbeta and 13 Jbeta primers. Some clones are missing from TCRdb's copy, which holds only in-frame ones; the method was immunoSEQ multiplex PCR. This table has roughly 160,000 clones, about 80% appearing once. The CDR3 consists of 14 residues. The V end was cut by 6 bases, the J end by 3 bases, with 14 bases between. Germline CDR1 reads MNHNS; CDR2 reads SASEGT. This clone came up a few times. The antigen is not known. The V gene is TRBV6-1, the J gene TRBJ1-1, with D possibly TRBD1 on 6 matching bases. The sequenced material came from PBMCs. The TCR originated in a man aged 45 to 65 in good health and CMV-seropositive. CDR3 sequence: CASRSDRWDTEAFF. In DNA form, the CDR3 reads TGTGCCAGCAGGAGTGACAGGTGGGACACTGAAGCTTTCTTT.